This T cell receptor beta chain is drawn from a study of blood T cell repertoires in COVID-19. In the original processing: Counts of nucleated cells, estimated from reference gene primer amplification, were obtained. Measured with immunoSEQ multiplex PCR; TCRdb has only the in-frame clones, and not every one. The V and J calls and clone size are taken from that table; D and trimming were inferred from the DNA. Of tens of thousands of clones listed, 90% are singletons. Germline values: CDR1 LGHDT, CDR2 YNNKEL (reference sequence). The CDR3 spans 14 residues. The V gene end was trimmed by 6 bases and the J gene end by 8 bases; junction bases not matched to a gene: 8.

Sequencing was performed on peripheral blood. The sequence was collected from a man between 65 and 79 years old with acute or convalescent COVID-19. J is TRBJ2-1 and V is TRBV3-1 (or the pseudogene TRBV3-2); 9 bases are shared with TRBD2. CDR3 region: CASRKGGGAHEQFF. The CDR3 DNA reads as TGTGCCAGCAGGAAGGGCGGGGGGGCCCATGAGCAGTTCTTC.